This record covers a single T cell receptor beta chain. Its antigen is still unknown. V was pared by 1 base and J by 9 bases, with 10 bases between. This CDR3 comprises 13 residues. Germline V gene lookup returns CDR1 SGHNT and CDR2 YYREEE (reference sequence). This entry comes from a study of identifying expanded T cells in peripheral blood. Findings of the study overall: Variance in clone template counts between approximately two-week samples significantly increased with total template count across all healthy donors.

Some clones are missing from TCRdb's copy, which holds only in-frame ones; the method was immunoSEQ multiplex PCR. The data show about 97,000 clones, approximately 90% seen once. This sequence joins TRBV5-4 and TRBJ2-2, with no clear D. Sequencing was performed on blood. The receptor was isolated from a person between 18 and 75 years old in good health. The CDR3 reads CASSLNPDRELFF. CDR3 nucleotides: TGTGCCAGCAGCTTGAATCCGGATCGGGAGCTGTTTTTT.